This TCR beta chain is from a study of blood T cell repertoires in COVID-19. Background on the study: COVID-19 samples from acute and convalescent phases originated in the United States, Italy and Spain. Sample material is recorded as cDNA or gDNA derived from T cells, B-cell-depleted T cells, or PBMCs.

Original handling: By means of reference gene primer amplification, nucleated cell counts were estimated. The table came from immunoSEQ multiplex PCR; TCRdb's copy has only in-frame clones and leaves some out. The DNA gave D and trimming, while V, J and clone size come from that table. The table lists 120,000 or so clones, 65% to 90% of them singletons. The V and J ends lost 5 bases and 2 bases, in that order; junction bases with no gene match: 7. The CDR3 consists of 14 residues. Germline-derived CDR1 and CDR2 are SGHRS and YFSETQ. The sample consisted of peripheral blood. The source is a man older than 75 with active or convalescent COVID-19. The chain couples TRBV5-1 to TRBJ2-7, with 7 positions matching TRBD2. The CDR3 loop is CASRVDSGPYEQYF. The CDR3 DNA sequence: TGCGCCAGCAGGGTGGATAGCGGGCCCTACGAGCAGTACTTC.